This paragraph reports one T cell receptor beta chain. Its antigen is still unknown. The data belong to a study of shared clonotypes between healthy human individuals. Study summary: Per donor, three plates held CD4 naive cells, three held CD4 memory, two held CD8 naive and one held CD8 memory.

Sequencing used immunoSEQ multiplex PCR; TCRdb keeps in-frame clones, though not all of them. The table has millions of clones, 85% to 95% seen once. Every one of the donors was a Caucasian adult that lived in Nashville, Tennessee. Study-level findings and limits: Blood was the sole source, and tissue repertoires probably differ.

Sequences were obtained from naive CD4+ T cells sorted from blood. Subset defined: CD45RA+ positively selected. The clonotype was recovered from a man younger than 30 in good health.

The CDR3 spells CASSPLARELFF. CDR3 coding DNA: TGTGCCAGCTCACCGCTCGCCCGGGAGCTGTTTTTT. The V call is TRBV18, the J call TRBJ2-2, with unresolved D. Trimming stripped 3 bases from V and 9 bases from J, with 8 bases between. Germline CDR1 reads KGHSH; CDR2 reads LQKENI. There are 12 residues in the CDR3.